The rows below give T cell receptor beta chains drawn from one sample of a study of blood T cell repertoires in COVID-19. Clones were read by immunoSEQ multiplex PCR, and TCRdb kept only the in-frame ones, dropping some. The sample lists around 250,000 clones, about four fifths occurring once. Sequencing input: PBMCs or T cells enriched from blood (not recorded which). Every receptor here comes from a man in his forties or fifties who had been exposed to COVID-19. Each CDR3 is given with its conserved first and last residue. D genes are given only for firm matches. Size is omitted from some rows. Given values are once, few, many or a class for expanded clones.

J: TRBJ1-4; D: .; V: TRBV30; size: .; CDR3: CAWRVGGNEKLFF; DNA: TGTGCCTGGAGAGTGGGAGGGAATGAAAAACTGTTTTTT
J: TRBJ1-6; D: .; V: TRBV27; size: few; CDR3: CASRRSTGSNSPLHF; DNA: TGTGCCAGCAGGAGGTCGACAGGATCAAATTCACCCCTCCACTTT
J: TRBJ2-7; D: .; V: TRBV30; size: .; CDR3: CAWSTQAGASYEQYF; DNA: TGTGCCTGGAGTACTCAGGCAGGGGCCTCCTACGAGCAGTACTTC
J: TRBJ1-2; D: .; V: TRBV19; size: .; CDR3: CASSNQDSQANYGYTF; DNA: TGTGCCAGTAGTAACCAGGACAGCCAAGCTAACTATGGCTACACCTTC
J: TRBJ1-1; D: .; V: TRBV3-1/TRBV3-2; size: .; CDR3: CASSQRTEAFF; DNA: TGTGCCAGCAGCCAACGGACTGAAGCTTTCTTT
J: TRBJ1-2; D: .; V: TRBV18; size: .; CDR3: CASSRDEDGARYGYTF; DNA: TGTGCCAGCTCACGCGATGAAGATGGGGCTCGATATGGCTACACCTTC
J: TRBJ2-3; D: TRBD2; V: TRBV5-8; size: .; CDR3: CASSPRTSGRTDTQYF; DNA: TGTGCCAGCAGCCCAAGGACTAGCGGGAGAACAGATACGCAGTATTTT
J: TRBJ2-1; D: .; V: TRBV2; size: few; CDR3: CASSVSYNEQFF; DNA: TGTGCCAGCAGTGTATCCTACAATGAGCAGTTCTTC
J: TRBJ2-1; D: .; V: TRBV4-1; size: .; CDR3: CASRQTGTLYNEQFF; DNA: TGCGCCAGCAGACAAACCGGGACACTCTACAATGAGCAGTTCTTC
J: TRBJ2-7; D: .; V: TRBV28; size: .; CDR3: CASMGHLTSYEQYF; DNA: TGTGCCAGCATGGGGCACTTGACCTCCTACGAGCAGTACTTC
J: TRBJ2-2; D: TRBD1; V: TRBV5-4; size: .; CDR3: CASSPSGQGKAGELFF; DNA: TGTGCCAGCAGCCCCTCCGGACAGGGAAAGGCCGGGGAGCTGTTTTTT
J: TRBJ1-5; D: TRBD1; V: TRBV28; size: few; CDR3: CASSSGQINQPQHF; DNA: TGTGCCAGCAGCTCGGGACAGATCAATCAGCCCCAGCATTTT
J: TRBJ2-7; D: .; V: TRBV11-3; size: .; CDR3: CASAGQLGAARTYEQYF; DNA: TGTGCCAGCGCGGGACAGCTGGGTGCAGCTCGTACCTACGAGCAGTACTTC
J: TRBJ2-1; D: TRBD2; V: TRBV7-8; size: .; CDR3: CASSLGPPVRRGRAAYNEQFF; DNA: TGTGCCAGCAGCTTAGGGCCCCCTGTCCGACGGGGGAGGGCGGCCTACAATGAGCAGTTCTTC
J: TRBJ1-3; D: TRBD1; V: TRBV5-1; size: .; CDR3: CASRSTGMGNTIYF; DNA: TGCGCCAGCAGGTCGACAGGGATGGGAAACACCATATATTTT
J: TRBJ1-1; D: .; V: TRBV25-1; size: .; CDR3: CASTPGNTEAFF; DNA: TGTGCCAGCACCCCCGGGAACACTGAAGCTTTCTTT
J: TRBJ1-6; D: TRBD1; V: TRBV5-1; size: .; CDR3: CASSPEGTEGSPLHF; DNA: TGCGCCAGCAGCCCGGAGGGGACAGAGGGGTCACCCCTCCACTTT
J: TRBJ2-5; D: TRBD1; V: TRBV10-1; size: .; CDR3: CASSTGQQETQYF; DNA: TGCGCCAGTTCGACAGGGCAGCAAGAGACCCAGTACTTC
J: TRBJ1-2; D: .; V: TRBV19; size: many; CDR3: CASSPTDGLGDTF; DNA: TGTGCCAGTAGTCCCACCGACGGGCTAGGGGACACCTTC
J: TRBJ1-4; D: .; V: TRBV3-1/TRBV3-2; size: .; CDR3: CASSLSPVIGEKLFF; DNA: TGTGCCAGCAGCCTATCCCCAGTGATTGGTGAAAAACTGTTTTTT
J: TRBJ2-3; D: .; V: TRBV3-1/TRBV3-2; size: .; CDR3: CASSPRGFTDTQYF; DNA: TGTGCCAGCAGCCCAAGGGGATTCACAGATACGCAGTATTTT
J: TRBJ2-3; D: TRBD2; V: TRBV7-2; size: .; CDR3: CASSKVPGLAQFDTQYF; DNA: TGTGCCAGCAGCAAGGTACCGGGACTAGCCCAGTTTGATACGCAGTATTTT
J: TRBJ2-7; D: TRBD2; V: TRBV6-5; size: .; CDR3: CAILSGIVYEQYF; DNA: TGTGCCATCCTGAGCGGGATCGTTTACGAGCAGTACTTC
J: TRBJ1-2; D: .; V: TRBV7-8; size: .; CDR3: CASSGGRGYGYTF; DNA: TGTGCCAGCAGCGGAGGGCGAGGCTATGGCTACACCTTC
J: TRBJ1-5; D: TRBD1; V: TRBV7-9; size: .; CDR3: CASSRLGQGATQPQHF; DNA: TGTGCCAGCAGCCGACTCGGACAGGGGGCTACTCAGCCCCAGCATTTT
J: TRBJ1-5; D: .; V: TRBV28; size: .; CDR3: CASSLSGDPQDQPQHF; DNA: TGTGCCAGCAGTCTCAGCGGGGATCCCCAAGATCAGCCCCAGCATTTT
J: TRBJ2-5; D: TRBD2; V: TRBV14; size: .; CDR3: CASSRQWRVAGGPLETQYF; DNA: TGTGCCAGCAGTCGACAGTGGCGGGTAGCGGGAGGGCCATTGGAGACCCAGTACTTC